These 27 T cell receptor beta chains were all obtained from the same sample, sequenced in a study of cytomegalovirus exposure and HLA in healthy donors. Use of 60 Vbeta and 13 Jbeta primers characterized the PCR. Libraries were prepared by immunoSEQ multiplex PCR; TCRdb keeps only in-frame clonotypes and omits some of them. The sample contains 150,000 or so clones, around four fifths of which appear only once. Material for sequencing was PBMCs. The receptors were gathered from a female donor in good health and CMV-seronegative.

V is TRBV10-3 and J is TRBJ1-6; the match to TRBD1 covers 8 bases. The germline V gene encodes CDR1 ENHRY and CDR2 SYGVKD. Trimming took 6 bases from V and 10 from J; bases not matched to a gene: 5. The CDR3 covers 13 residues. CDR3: CAIREDRDSPLHF. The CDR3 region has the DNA TGTGCCATCAGGGAGGACAGGGACTCACCCCTCCACTTT.

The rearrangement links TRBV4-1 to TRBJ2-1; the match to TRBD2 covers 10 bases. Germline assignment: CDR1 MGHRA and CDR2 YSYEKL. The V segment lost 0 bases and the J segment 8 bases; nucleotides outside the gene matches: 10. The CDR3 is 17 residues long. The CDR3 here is CASSQDRGLAGEDEQFF. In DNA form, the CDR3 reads TGCGCCAGCAGCCAAGATAGGGGGCTAGCGGGAGAAGATGAGCAGTTCTTC.

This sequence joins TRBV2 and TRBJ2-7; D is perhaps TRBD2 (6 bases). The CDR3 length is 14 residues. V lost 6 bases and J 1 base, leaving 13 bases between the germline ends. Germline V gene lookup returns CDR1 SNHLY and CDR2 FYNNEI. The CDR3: CASRISGVSYEQYF. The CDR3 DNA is TGTGCCAGCAGGATCTCGGGGGTGTCCTACGAGCAGTACTTC. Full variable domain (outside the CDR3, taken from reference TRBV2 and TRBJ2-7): EPEVTQTPSHQVTQMGQEVILRCVPISNHLYFYWYRQILGQKVEFLVSFYNNEISEKSEIFDDQFSVERPDGSNFTLKIRSTKLEDSAMYFCASRISGVSYEQYFGPGTRLTVT.

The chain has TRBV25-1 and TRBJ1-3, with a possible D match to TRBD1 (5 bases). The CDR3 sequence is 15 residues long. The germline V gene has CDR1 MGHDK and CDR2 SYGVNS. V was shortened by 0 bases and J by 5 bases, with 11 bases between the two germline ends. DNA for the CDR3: TGTGCCAGCAGTGAATACTTGGGGCCCAGAAACACCATATATTTT. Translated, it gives CASSEYLGPRNTIYF.

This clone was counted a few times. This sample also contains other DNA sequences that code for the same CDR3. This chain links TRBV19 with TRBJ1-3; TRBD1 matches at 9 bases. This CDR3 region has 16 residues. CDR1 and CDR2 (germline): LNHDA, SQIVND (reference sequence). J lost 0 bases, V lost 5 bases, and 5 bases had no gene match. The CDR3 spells CASSPGQGYSGNTIYF. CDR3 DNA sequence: TGTGCCAGTAGTCCGGGACAGGGCTACTCTGGAAACACCATATATTTT.

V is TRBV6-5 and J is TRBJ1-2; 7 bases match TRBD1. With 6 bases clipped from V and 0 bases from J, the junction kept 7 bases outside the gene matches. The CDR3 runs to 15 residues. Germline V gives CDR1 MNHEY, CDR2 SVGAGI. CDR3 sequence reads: CASRLTGVTNYGYTF. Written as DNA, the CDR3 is TGTGCCAGCAGACTTACAGGGGTAACTAACTATGGCTACACCTTC.

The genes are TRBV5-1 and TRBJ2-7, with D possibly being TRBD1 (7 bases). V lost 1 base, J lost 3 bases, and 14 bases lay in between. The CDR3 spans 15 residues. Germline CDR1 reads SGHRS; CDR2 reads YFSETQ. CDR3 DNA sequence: TGCGCCAGCAGCTTGTCGGGGGACAGAGTCTACGAGCAGTACTTC. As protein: CASSLSGDRVYEQYF.

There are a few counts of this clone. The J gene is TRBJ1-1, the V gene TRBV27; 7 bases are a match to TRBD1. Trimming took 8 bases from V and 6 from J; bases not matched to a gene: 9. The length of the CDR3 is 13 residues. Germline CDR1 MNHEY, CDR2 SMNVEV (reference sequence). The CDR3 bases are TGTGCCAGCTCATACAGGGGCCAGCCTGAAGCTTTCTTT. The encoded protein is CASSYRGQPEAFF.

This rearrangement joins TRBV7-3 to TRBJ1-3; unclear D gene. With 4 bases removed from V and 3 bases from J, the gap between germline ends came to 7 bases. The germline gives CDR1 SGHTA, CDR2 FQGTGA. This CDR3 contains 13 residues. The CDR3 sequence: CASSSTYGNTIYF. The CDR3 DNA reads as TGTGCCAGCAGCTCGACATATGGAAACACCATATATTTT.

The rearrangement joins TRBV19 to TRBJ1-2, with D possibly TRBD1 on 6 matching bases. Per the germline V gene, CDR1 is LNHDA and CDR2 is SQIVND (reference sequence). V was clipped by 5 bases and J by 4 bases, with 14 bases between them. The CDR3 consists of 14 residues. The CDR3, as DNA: TGTGCCAGTAGTTTGCAGGGGAGTGTCTATGGCTACACCTTC. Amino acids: CASSLQGSVYGYTF.

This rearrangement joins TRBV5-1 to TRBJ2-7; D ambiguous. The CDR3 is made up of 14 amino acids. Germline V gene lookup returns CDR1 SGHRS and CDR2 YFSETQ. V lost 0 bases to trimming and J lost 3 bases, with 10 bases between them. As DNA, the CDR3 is TGCGCCAGCAGCTTGGCCAGTCAGAACTACGAGCAGTACTTC. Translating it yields CASSLASQNYEQYF.

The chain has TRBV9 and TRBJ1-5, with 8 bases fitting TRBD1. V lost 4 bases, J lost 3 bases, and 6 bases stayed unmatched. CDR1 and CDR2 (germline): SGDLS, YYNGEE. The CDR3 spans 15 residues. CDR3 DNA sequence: TGTGCCAGCAGCAGCGGACAGGGTGACAATCAGCCCCAGCATTTT. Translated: CASSSGQGDNQPQHF.

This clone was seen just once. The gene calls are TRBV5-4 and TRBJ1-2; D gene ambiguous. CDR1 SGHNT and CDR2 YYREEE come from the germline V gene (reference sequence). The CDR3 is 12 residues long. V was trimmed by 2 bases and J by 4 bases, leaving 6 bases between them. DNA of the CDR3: TGTGCCAGCAGCTTTAGTTCCTATGGCTACACCTTC. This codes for CASSFSSYGYTF.

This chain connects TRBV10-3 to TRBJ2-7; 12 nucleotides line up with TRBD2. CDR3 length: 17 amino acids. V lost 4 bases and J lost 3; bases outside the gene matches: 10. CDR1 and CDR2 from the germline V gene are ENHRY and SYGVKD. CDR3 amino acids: CAISVSPGTSGRYEQYF. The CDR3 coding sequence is TGTGCCATCAGTGTAAGCCCTGGGACTAGCGGGCGCTACGAGCAGTACTTC.

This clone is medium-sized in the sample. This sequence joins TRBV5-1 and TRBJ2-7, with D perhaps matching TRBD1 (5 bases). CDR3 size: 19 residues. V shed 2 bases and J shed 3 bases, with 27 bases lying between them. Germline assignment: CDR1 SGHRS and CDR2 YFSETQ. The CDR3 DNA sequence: TGCGCCAGCAGCTTACGCCCAAGGACAAACCCAAGGCTATTCTACGAGCAGTACTTC. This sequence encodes CASSLRPRTNPRLFYEQYF.

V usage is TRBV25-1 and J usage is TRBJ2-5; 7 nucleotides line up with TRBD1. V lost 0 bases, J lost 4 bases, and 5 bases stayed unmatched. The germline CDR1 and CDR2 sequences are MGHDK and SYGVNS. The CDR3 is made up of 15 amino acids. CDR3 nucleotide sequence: TGTGCCAGCAGTGAATATTTGTCAGGGGGAGAGACCCAGTACTTC. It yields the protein CASSEYLSGGETQYF. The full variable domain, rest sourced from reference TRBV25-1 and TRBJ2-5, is EADIYQTPRYLVIGTGKKITLECSQTMGHDKMYWYQQDPGMELHLIHYSYGVNSTEKGDLSSESTVSRIRTEHFPLTLESARPSHTSQYLCASSEYLSGGETQYFGPGTRLLVL.

CDR3 nucleotide sequence: TGTGCCAGCAGTGAGAGCGCGAACGCGAACACCGGGGAGCTGTTTTTT. Its translation is CASSESANANTGELFF. The V call is TRBV6-1, the J call TRBJ2-2, with unresolved D. The CDR3 contains 16 residues. V gave up 3 bases and J gave up 0 bases, with 11 bases separating them. Germline CDR1 MNHNS, CDR2 SASEGT.

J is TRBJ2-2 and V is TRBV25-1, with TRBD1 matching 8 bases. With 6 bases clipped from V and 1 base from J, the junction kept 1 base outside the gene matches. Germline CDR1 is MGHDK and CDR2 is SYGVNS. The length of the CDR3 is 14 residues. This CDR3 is CASRQGGNTGELFF. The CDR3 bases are TGTGCCAGCAGACAGGGGGGGAACACCGGGGAGCTGTTTTTT. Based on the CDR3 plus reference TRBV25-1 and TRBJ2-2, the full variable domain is EADIYQTPRYLVIGTGKKITLECSQTMGHDKMYWYQQDPGMELHLIHYSYGVNSTEKGDLSSESTVSRIRTEHFPLTLESARPSHTSQYLCASRQGGNTGELFFGEGSRLTVL.

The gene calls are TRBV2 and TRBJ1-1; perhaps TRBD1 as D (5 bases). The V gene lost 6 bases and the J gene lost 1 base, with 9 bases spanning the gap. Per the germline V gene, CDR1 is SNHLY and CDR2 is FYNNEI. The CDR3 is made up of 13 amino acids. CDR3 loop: CASRMDTNTEAFF. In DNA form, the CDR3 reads TGTGCCAGCAGGATGGACACGAACACTGAAGCTTTCTTT. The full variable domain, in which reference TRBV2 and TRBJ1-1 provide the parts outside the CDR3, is EPEVTQTPSHQVTQMGQEVILRCVPISNHLYFYWYRQILGQKVEFLVSFYNNEISEKSEIFDDQFSVERPDGSNFTLKIRSTKLEDSAMYFCASRMDTNTEAFFGQGTRLTVV.

The chain's CDR3 is CASSHRLQDGGGRYGYTF. The CDR3 region has the DNA TGTGCCAGCAGCCACCGTCTACAAGACGGAGGTGGGAGGTATGGCTACACCTTC. This sequence joins TRBV7-9 and TRBJ1-2; D is undetermined. Germline loops: CDR1 SEHNR, CDR2 FQNEAQ (reference sequence). CDR3 length equals 18 residues. Trimming took off 5 bases at V and 5 bases at J, with 27 bases between the two ends.

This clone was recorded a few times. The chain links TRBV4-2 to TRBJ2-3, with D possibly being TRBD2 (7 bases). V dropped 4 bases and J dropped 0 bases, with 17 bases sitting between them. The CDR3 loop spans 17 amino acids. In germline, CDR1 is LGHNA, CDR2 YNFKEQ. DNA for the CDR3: TGTGCCAGCAGCCCCCAAGTGCGGGGGCTAAGCACAGATACGCAGTATTTT. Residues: CASSPQVRGLSTDTQYF.

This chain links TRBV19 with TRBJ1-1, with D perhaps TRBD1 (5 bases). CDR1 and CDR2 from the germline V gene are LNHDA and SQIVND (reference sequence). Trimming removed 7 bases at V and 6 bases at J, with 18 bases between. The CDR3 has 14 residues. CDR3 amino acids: CASMSAQGGAEAFF. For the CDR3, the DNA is TGTGCCAGTATGTCAGCCCAGGGTGGCGCTGAAGCTTTCTTT.

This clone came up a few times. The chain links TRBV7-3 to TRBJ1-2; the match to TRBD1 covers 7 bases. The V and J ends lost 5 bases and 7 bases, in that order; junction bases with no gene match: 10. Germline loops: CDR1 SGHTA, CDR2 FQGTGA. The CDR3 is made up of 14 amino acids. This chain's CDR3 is CASSTTDRRSGYTF. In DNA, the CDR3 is TGTGCCAGCAGCACTACGGACAGGAGGAGTGGCTACACCTTC.

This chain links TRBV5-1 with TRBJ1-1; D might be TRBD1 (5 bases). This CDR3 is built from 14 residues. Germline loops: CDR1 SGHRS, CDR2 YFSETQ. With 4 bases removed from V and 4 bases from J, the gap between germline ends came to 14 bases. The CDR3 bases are TGCGCCAGCAGCCTCAGGGTTAGGGCCACTGAAGCTTTCTTT. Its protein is CASSLRVRATEAFF.

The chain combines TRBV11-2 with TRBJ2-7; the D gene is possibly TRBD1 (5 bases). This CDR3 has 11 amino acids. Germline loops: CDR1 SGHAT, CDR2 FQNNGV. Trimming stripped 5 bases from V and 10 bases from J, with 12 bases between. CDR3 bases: TGTGCCAGCAGCGCAGGGTTTCTTCAGTACTTC. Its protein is CASSAGFLQYF. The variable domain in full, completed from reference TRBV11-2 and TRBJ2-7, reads EAGVAQSPRYKIIEKRQSVAFWCNPISGHATLYWYQQILGQGPKLLIQFQNNGVVDDSQLPKDRFSAERLKGVDSTLKIQPAKLEDSAVYLCASSAGFLQYFGPGTRLTVT.

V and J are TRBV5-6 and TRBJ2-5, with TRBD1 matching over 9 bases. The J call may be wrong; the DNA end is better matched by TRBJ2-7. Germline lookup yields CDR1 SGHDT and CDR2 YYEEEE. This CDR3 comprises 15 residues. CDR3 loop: CASSYSATGGYEQYF. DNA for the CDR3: TGTGCCAGCAGCTATTCCGCGACAGGGGGCTACGAGCAGTACTTC.

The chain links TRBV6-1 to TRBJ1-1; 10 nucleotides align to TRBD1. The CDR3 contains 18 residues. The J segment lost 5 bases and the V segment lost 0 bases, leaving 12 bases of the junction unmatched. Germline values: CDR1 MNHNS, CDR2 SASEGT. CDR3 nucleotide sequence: TGTGCCAGCAGTGAAGCGTGGGGACAGGGGACCGCGCGAACTGAAGCTTTCTTT. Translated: CASSEAWGQGTARTEAFF.